This T cell receptor beta chain was identified in a study of T cell responses to AZD1222 COVID-19 vaccine. In the study overall: Pooled together were second doses at about 4 or about 12 weeks. Whole-study results and caveats: Two doses of AZD1222 preceded a rise in Spike-specific TCR breadth and depth. Repertoire samples came only from after the peak T cell response. Spike as a whole was targeted by vaccine-associated CD4 TCRs, dominant at 160-218 and 743-854.

Assay: immunoSEQ multiplex PCR; the TCRdb copy retains only in-frame clones and omits some. Counted here are around 90,000 clones, about 88% occurring once; the ten biggest clones make up about 14%. As concerns this clone: Its target is not known.

This TCR came from an adult in good health. The material sequenced was peripheral blood, taken on day 0 of AZD1222 vaccination.

Here the CDR3 reads CASNLAGGLYEQYF. The CDR3 nucleotides read TGTGCCAGCAACTTAGCGGGGGGGCTCTACGAGCAGTACTTC. The chain is built from TRBV6-6 and TRBJ2-7, with 11 bases fitting TRBD2. The CDR3 is made up of 14 amino acids. With 7 bases clipped from V and 3 bases from J, the junction kept 5 bases outside the gene matches. Germline-derived CDR1 and CDR2 are MNHNY and SVGAGI (reference sequence).